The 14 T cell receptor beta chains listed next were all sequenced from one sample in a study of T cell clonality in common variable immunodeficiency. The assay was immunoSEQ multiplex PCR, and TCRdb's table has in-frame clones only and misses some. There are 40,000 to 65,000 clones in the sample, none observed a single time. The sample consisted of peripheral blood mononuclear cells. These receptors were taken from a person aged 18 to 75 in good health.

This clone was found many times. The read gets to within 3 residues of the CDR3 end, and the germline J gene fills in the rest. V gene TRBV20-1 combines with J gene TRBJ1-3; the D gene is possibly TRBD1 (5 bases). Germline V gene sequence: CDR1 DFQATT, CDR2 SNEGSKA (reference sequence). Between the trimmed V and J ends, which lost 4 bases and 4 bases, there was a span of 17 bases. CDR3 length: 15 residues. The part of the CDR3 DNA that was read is TGCAGTGCTACCCCAGGACAAAGAGACGGAAACACC. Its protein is CSATPGQRDGNT. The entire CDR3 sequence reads CSATPGQRDGNTIYF.

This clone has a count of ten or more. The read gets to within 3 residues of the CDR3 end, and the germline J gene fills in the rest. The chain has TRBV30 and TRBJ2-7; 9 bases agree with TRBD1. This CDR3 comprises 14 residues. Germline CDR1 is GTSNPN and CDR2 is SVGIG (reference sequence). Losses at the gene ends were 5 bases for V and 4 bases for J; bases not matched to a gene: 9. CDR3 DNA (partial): TGTGCCTGGGGTCTTGGGACAGGGATATACGAG. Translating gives CAWGLGTGIYE. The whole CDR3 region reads CAWGLGTGIYEQYF.

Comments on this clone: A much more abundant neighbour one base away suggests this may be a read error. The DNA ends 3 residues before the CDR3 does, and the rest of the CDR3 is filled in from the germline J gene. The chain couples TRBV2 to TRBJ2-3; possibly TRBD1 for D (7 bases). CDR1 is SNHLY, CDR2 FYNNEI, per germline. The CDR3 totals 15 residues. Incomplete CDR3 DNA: TGTGCCAGCAGTATGGACCAGGGGGGCAATCAGCCG. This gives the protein CASSMDQGGNQP. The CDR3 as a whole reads CASSMDQGGNQPQYF.

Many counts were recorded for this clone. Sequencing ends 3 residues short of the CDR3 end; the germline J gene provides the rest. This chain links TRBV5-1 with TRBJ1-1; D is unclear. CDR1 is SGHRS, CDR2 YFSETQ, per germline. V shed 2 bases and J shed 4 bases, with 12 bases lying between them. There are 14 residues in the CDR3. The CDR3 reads CASSFAGLSTEAFF. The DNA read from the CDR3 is TGCGCCAGCAGCTTCGCAGGACTGAGCACTGAA.

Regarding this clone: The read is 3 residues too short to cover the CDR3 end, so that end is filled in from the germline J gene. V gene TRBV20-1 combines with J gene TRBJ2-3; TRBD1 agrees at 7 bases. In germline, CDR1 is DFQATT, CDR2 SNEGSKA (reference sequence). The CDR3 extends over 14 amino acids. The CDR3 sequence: CSALTGLSNQPQYF. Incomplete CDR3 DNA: TGCAGTGCGTTGACAGGGCTTAGCAATCAGCCG.

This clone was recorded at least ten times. The CDR3 bases that were read are TGTGCCAGCGTGAGGGCTAGCGGGAGTCCCGGGGAG. Its protein product is CASVRASGSPGE. The full-length CDR3 reads as CASVRASGSPGELFF. The chain couples TRBV2 to TRBJ2-2, with 10 bases that match TRBD2. The read finishes 3 residues shy of the CDR3 end, and the germline J gene is used to complete it. V dropped 8 bases and J dropped 6; count of bases not matched to a gene: 9. Looked up from germline, CDR1 is SNHLY and CDR2 is FYNNEI. CDR3 length equals 15 residues.

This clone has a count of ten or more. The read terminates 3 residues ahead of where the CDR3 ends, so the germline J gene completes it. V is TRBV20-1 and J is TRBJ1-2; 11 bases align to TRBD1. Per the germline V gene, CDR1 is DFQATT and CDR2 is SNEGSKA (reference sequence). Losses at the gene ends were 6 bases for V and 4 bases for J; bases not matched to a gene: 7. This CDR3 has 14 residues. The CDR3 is CSAWTGGSSYGYTF. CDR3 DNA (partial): TGCAGTGCCTGGACAGGGGGCAGCAGCTATGGC.

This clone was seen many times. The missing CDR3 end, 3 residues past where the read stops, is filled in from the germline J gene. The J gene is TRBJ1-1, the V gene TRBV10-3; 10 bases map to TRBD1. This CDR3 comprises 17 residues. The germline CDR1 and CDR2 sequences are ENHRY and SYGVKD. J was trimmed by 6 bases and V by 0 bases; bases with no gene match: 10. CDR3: CAISESTRRQGAAEAFF. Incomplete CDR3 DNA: TGTGCCATCAGTGAGTCGACTCGGCGACAGGGGGCGGCTGAA.

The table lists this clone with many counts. The CDR3 here is CASNRDRVGTEAFF. The sequenced CDR3 bases are TGTGCCAGTAATAGGGACAGGGTCGGCACTGAA. The chain couples TRBV19 to TRBJ1-1; 9 bases agree with TRBD1. The CDR3 end lies 3 residues beyond the end of the read and is filled in from the germline J gene. This CDR3 is 14 amino acids long. Germline loops: CDR1 LNHDA, CDR2 SQIVND (reference sequence). Trimming at V came to 7 bases and at J to 4 bases, leaving 7 bases not matched to a gene.

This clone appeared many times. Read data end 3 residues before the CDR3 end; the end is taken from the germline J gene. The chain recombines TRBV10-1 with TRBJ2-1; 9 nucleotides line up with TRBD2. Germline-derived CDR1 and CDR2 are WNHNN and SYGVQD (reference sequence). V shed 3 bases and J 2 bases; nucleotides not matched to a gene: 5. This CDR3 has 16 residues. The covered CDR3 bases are TGCGCCAGCAGTGAAGTAGCGGGAGCTACCTACAATGAG. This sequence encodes CASSEVAGATYNE. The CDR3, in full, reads CASSEVAGATYNEQFF.

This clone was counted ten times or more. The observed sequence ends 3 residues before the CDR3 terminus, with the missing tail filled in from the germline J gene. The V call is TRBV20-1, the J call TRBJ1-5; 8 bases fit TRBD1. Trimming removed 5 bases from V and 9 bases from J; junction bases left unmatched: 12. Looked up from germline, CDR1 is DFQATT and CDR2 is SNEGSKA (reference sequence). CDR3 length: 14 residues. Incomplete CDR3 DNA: TGCAGTGCTGTGGACAGGGCATCACCCGGGCCC. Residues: CSAVDRASPGP. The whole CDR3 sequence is CSAVDRASPGPQHF.

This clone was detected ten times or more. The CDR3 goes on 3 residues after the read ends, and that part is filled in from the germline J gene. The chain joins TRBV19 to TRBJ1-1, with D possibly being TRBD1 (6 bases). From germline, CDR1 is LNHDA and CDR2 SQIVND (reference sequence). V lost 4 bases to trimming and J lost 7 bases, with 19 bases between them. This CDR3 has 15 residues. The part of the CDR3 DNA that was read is TGTGCCAGTAGTACCCGACAGGTGATAAGGGATGAA. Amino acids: CASSTRQVIRDE. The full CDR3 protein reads CASSTRQVIRDEAFF.

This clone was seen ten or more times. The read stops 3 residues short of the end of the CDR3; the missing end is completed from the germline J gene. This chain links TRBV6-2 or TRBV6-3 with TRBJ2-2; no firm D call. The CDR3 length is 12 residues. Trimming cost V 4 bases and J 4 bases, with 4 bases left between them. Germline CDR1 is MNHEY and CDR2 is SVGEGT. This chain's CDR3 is CASSSLTGELFF. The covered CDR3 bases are TGTGCCAGCAGTTCTCTCACCGGGGAG.

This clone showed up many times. The sequenced CDR3 bases are TGTGCCAGCAGCTCCGGGGACAGGGAGGGAGCCTACGAG. Translation gives CASSSGDREGAYE. The entire CDR3 is CASSSGDREGAYEQYF. The chain links TRBV13 to TRBJ2-7; 9 bases are shared with TRBD1. Read coverage stops 3 residues before the CDR3 terminus; the germline J gene supplies the remainder. The CDR3 spans 16 residues. From germline, CDR1 is PRHDT and CDR2 FYEKMQ (reference sequence). The J segment lost 2 bases and the V segment lost 4 bases, leaving 9 bases of the junction unmatched.